Below are 12 T cell receptor beta chains sequenced from a single sample in a study of control samples from healthy donors and cancer patients. Only in-frame clones appear in the TCRdb table, and some are missing; sequencing was by immunoSEQ multiplex PCR. The sample includes approximately 70,000 clones, about 83% seen only once; the top ten take 15% to 19%. Sequenced input: blood. The source is a man in his 60s in good health.

The chain combines TRBV28 with TRBJ1-1; D is ambiguous. Trimming pared 6 bases from V and 0 bases from J, leaving 8 bases between. The CDR3 contains 13 residues. Germline V gives CDR1 MDHEN, CDR2 SYDVKM. The CDR3 loop is CASSPGVNTEAFF. The CDR3 nucleotides read TGTGCCAGCAGCCCCGGTGTGAACACTGAAGCTTTCTTT.

V is TRBV24-1 and J is TRBJ2-7; 8 nucleotides match TRBD2. V was clipped by 3 bases and J by 2 bases; unmatched bases: 5. Germline V gene sequence: CDR1 KGHDR, CDR2 SFDVKD. This CDR3 has 15 residues. CDR3 sequence (DNA): TGTGCCACCAGTGATAGCGGGAGCAGGCCCTACGAGCAGTACTTC. It yields the protein CATSDSGSRPYEQYF.

This rearrangement joins TRBV29-1 to TRBJ2-3, with D maybe TRBD1 (6 bases). Germline lookup yields CDR1 SQVTM and CDR2 ANQGSEA. CDR3 length equals 15 residues. Trimming pared 5 bases from V and 2 bases from J, leaving 17 bases between. The CDR3 DNA reads TGCAGCGTTAGTCTGGCAGGGGATAACACAGATACGCAGTATTTT. Translation: CSVSLAGDNTDTQYF.

J is TRBJ1-2 and V is TRBV13, with a possible D match to TRBD1 (5 bases). The CDR3 spans 13 residues. V lost 0 bases to trimming and J lost 8 bases, with 10 bases between them. Per germline, CDR1 PRHDT and CDR2 FYEKMQ (reference sequence). In DNA, the CDR3 is TGTGCCAGCAGCTTAGGACAGGCACGAGGCTACACCTTC. Amino acid sequence: CASSLGQARGYTF.

The chain combines TRBV19 with TRBJ1-2; the match to TRBD1 covers 9 bases. Germline V gives CDR1 LNHDA, CDR2 SQIVND (reference sequence). The CDR3 runs 17 residues. V shed 5 bases and J 1 base; nucleotides not matched to a gene: 11. The CDR3 here is CASSATGGGSNNYGYTF. In nucleotides, the CDR3 is TGTGCCAGTAGTGCAACAGGGGGCGGTTCAAATAACTATGGCTACACCTTC.

This clone turned up a few times. CDR3 in DNA: TGTGCCAGCAGTTCTCCGGGAACCTACGAGCAGTACTTC. It encodes CASSSPGTYEQYF. The J gene is TRBJ2-7, the V gene TRBV27; D might be TRBD2 (5 bases). Trimming took 4 bases from V and 2 from J, leaving 9 bases between them. CDR1 and CDR2 (germline): MNHEY, SMNVEV (reference sequence). The CDR3 has 13 amino acids.

This rearrangement joins TRBV29-1 to TRBJ1-1, with no clear D. Germline loops: CDR1 SQVTM, CDR2 ANQGSEA. The CDR3 extends over 12 amino acids. The V end lost 7 bases, the J end lost 1 base, and 10 bases lay between the germline ends. The CDR3 coding sequence is TGCAGCGCTTCGGACGGGAACACTGAAGCTTTCTTT. Protein: CSASDGNTEAFF.

A single count supports this clone. This chain joins TRBV5-5 and TRBJ1-1; D unresolved. This CDR3 spans 14 amino acids. Germline-derived CDR1 and CDR2 are SGHKS and YYEKEE (reference sequence). V gave up 1 base and J gave up 4 bases, with 11 bases separating them. The CDR3 DNA follows: TGTGCCAGCAGCTTGTTCTGGCGGGGCACTGAAGCTTTCTTT. This sequence encodes CASSLFWRGTEAFF.

The rearrangement links TRBV4-2 to TRBJ2-7, with D possibly matching TRBD2 (6 bases). CDR1 and CDR2 (germline): LGHNA, YNFKEQ. This CDR3 spans 15 amino acids. V lost 0 bases, J lost 4 bases, and 13 bases lay in between. Here the CDR3 DNA reads TGTGCCAGCAGCCAAGACCGGGGGACGGTATACGAGCAGTACTTC. It translates to CASSQDRGTVYEQYF.

The J gene is TRBJ2-3, the V gene TRBV19; weak D call: TRBD2 (6 bases). Germline CDR1 and CDR2: LNHDA and SQIVND (reference sequence). The V end lost 6 bases, the J end lost 6 bases, and 10 bases lay between the germline ends. The CDR3 has 12 residues. CDR3 residues: CASSPSEDTQYF. Here the CDR3 DNA reads TGTGCCAGTAGCCCTAGCGAGGATACGCAGTATTTT.

On this clone itself: This CDR3 is also generated by other DNA sequences in the sample. The V call is TRBV7-2, the J call TRBJ1-3; unclear D gene. Germline-derived CDR1 and CDR2 are SGHTA and FQGNSA. This CDR3 is built from 12 residues. Trimming stripped 2 bases from V and 3 bases from J, with 2 bases between. The CDR3 DNA follows: TGTGCCAGCAGCTTATATGGAAACACCATATATTTT. Encoded protein: CASSLYGNTIYF.

The J gene is TRBJ1-1, the V gene TRBV19; a possible D gene is TRBD1 (6 bases). The germline V gene encodes CDR1 LNHDA and CDR2 SQIVND (reference sequence). CDR3 length: 15 amino acids. Trimming took off 5 bases at V and 7 bases at J, with 20 bases between the two ends. The CDR3 protein is CASSDDRLKRGEAFF. CDR3 DNA sequence: TGTGCCAGTAGTGATGACAGGTTGAAGAGAGGTGAAGCTTTCTTT.